The present entry profiles one T cell receptor (beta chain) with its context. The clone's antigen remains unknown. A clone one base away is much larger, so this may be a read error. No conserved phenylalanine or tryptophan is present at the end of the CDR3, so a read error is the likely explanation. This sample is part of a study of T cells in Graves' hyperthyroidism and ophthalmopathy (dated by TCRdb to between 2019 and 2020). Regarding the research as a whole: Peripheral blood was sampled at the time of initial diagnosis, prior to any treatment. The paper reports TCR Vbeta CDR3 sequencing of 135 peripheral blood samples: some 44 ophthalmopathy, about 75 hyperthyroidism and roughly 17 progressor patients. An independent validation cohort of around 19 hyperthyroidism patients and about 15 patients who later progressed to ophthalmopathy tested prospective prediction of ophthalmopathy. To identify distinguishing TCR V-J signatures, a discovery cohort of around 100 patients was used, comprising some 45 with Graves' ophthalmopathy and around 60 with stable Graves' hyperthyroidism. Following sampling, methimazole starting at 30 mg daily was given to hyperthyroidism patients, and high-dose intravenous methylprednisolone was given to ophthalmopathy patients. The roughly 99 discovery patients were divided at random into training and test sets in a 7:3 ratio. Thyroid tissue and blood T-cell repertoires from roughly six Graves' hyperthyroidism patients were also compared in the study. The study at large found these results: In cross-validation, a model built on a 13 V-J signature told ophthalmopathy apart from stable hyperthyroidism with under 90% sensitivity and roughly 81% specificity, and in testing the same model reached 80%/75%. In validation, progression to ophthalmopathy was predicted by the model with roughly 71% sensitivity and roughly 76% specificity, a median of roughly six months before onset. Blood samples also contained most of the expanded thyroid clonotypes (frequency above 0.001), which suggests that blood repertoires may reflect thyroid immune responses. No statistical method was used to fix the sample size in advance, and group allocation was not hidden from the investigators.

Hyperthyroidism patients were aged 18 to 65 years and newly diagnosed, with disease duration of less than 2 months. Patients with uncontrolled infections, other autoimmune diseases, pregnancy or lactation were excluded. Diagnoses were established on the basis of clinical symptoms, serum thyroxine and TRAb, thyroid ultrasound, and orbital computed tomography. For progressor patients, blood was drawn at the first diagnosis of hyperthyroidism, before any ophthalmopathy symptoms had appeared. Ficoll-Paque density gradient centrifugation was used to isolate PBMCs from about 9.4 ml of fresh peripheral blood. Patients classed as progressors first received a Graves' hyperthyroidism diagnosis and then went on to develop ophthalmopathy during follow-up. Total RNA was extracted with Trizol reagent, and quality was checked on an Agilent 2100 Bioanalyzer. A distance of 15 bases separates the germline ends of V and J, which lose 6 bases and 0 bases respectively. From a lookup of the germline V gene, CDR1 and CDR2 are SNHLY and FYNNEI. The CDR3 length is 16 residues, termini included. The read is trimmed to its CDR3 DNA, 48 bases read in frame from base 1.

The TCR beta CDR3 regions were amplified from the RNA transcripts. The TCR CDR3 was subjected to a first round of RT-PCR using the HTBI primer set and the Qiagen OneStep RT-PCR kit. A second multiplex PCR round built the libraries, followed by size selection and purification. Sequencing of the libraries was done on an Illumina HiSeq2000 using paired-end 100 bp reads. Turning to the authors' computational methods: Raw data were processed with SOAPnuke, discarding reads with adapters, uncalled bases, mean Phred below 15, or no exact constant-primer or identifier match. High-quality paired reads were merged with COPE v1.2.5, and unique nucleotide sequences were defined as clonotypes. MiTCR v1.1 was used to align the clonotypes against IMGT TRBV, TRBD and TRBJ reference segments. The analysis included only V-J combinations with a frequency above 0.0001, which together covered more than 99% of the repertoires. The TCS score was defined as F50 (clonal expansion) divided by E x V (chaos), with BLOSUM62-based TCRdist calculated between CDR3 peptides within each V-J. Welch's t-statistics and random forest reduced around 520 V-J features to 13, which were used in a naive Bayes classifier (R e1071). TCRdb cleaned the public reads at Q25 with fastp, built clones with MiXCR and kept in-frame beta chains. Entries are consolidated by CDR3 protein sequence, retaining the most common genes and DNA. TCRdb, not the original authors, processed these V and J calls. The sample profile shows some 400,000 distinct CDR3 sequences; 13% of them were found once. The ten largest clonotypes hold 20% to 25% of the sample.

The chain is made from TRBV2 and TRBJ1-3; the D gene is perhaps TRBD1, from 5 matching bases. Sequenced sample: blood. This receptor was taken from a man aged 25-40 years with Graves' hyperthyroidism that later progressed to Graves' ophthalmopathy. The CDR3 protein sequence reads: CASRLQVVTSGNTIYL. The sequenced DNA: TGTGCCAGCAGGCTACAGGTTGTGACCTCTGGAAACACCATATATCTT.